Listed below are T cell receptor beta chains from one sample, sequenced in a study of beta chain features in type 1 diabetes. Sequencing used immunoSEQ multiplex PCR; TCRdb keeps in-frame clones, though not all of them. The sample includes about 240,000 clones, about 15% of them seen just once. The sequencing sample was made of naive CD4+ T cells from blood. The receptor source for this set is a man aged 25-40 years with type 1 diabetes. Each CDR3 is given with its conserved first and last residue. The D gene is left open where the match is weak. Rows give clone size only sometimes, using once, few, many, or a class for an expanded clone.

few,TRBV25-1,TRBJ2-1,.,CASSDPGTPYNEQFF,TGTGCCAGCAGTGACCCCGGGACTCCCTACAATGAGCAGTTCTTC
.,TRBV9,TRBJ2-2,TRBD2,CASSAQLAAGELFF,TGTGCCAGCAGCGCCCAACTAGCGGCCGGGGAGCTGTTTTTT
.,TRBV5-1,TRBJ2-1,.,CASSLQGEYGDEQFF,TGCGCCAGCAGCTTACAGGGAGAATACGGCGATGAGCAGTTCTTC
.,TRBV2,TRBJ1-2,.,CASTSPRGGGYTF,TGTGCCAGCACCTCGCCAAGGGGAGGCGGCTACACCTTC
few,TRBV4-2,TRBJ2-1,.,CASSLSNYEQFF,TGTGCCAGCAGCCTAAGTAACTATGAGCAGTTCTTC
.,TRBV9,TRBJ2-3,TRBD1,CASSVAGTQGNTQYF,TGTGCCAGCAGCGTAGCCGGGACACAGGGGAATACGCAGTATTTT
.,TRBV7-9,TRBJ1-3,.,CASRVRGSGNTIYF,TGTGCCAGCAGGGTACGAGGGTCCGGAAACACCATATATTTT
few,TRBV5-1,TRBJ2-7,.,CASSLDGGYEQYF,TGCGCCAGCAGCTTGGATGGCGGTTACGAGCAGTACTTC
.,TRBV7-2,TRBJ2-1,TRBD2,CASSPERGRGYEQFF,TGTGCCAGCAGCCCTGAGCGCGGGAGAGGCTATGAGCAGTTCTTC
few,TRBV30,TRBJ2-3,TRBD2,CAWSGTSGGYYTQYF,TGTGCCTGGAGCGGAACTAGCGGGGGGTATTATACGCAGTATTTT
.,TRBV7-9,TRBJ2-7,.,CASTPDRLGYEQYF,TGTGCCAGCACCCCCGACAGGCTGGGCTACGAGCAGTACTTC
few,TRBV18,TRBJ1-4,.,CASSERHRNEKLFF,TGTGCCAGCTCAGAAAGACACCGTAATGAAAAACTGTTTTTT
once,TRBV6-6,TRBJ2-6,TRBD1,CASSTGTAGANVLTF,TGTGCCAGCAGCACCGGGACAGCTGGGGCCAACGTCCTGACTTTC
.,TRBV5-1,TRBJ1-1,TRBD1,CASSGRQGAGTEAFF,TGCGCCAGCAGCGGCCGACAGGGGGCCGGCACTGAAGCTTTCTTT
few,TRBV25-1,TRBJ2-1,.,CASKGQEGNEQFF,TGTGCCAGCAAAGGACAGGAGGGCAATGAGCAGTTCTTC
few,TRBV7-9,TRBJ2-1,TRBD2,CASSAGTNYNEQFF,TGTGCCAGCAGCGCCGGGACTAACTACAATGAGCAGTTCTTC
few,TRBV5-6,TRBJ2-1,.,CASSAWTVSYNEQFF,TGTGCCAGCAGCGCCTGGACAGTCTCCTACAATGAGCAGTTCTTC
few,TRBV5-1,TRBJ2-1,.,CASSSPGEYNEQFF,TGCGCCAGCAGCTCCCCGGGAGAGTACAATGAGCAGTTCTTC
few,TRBV5-4,TRBJ2-3,TRBD2,CASSPGLAGVGSDTQYF,TGTGCCAGCAGCCCGGGACTAGCGGGAGTAGGGTCAGATACGCAGTATTTT
.,TRBV5-1,TRBJ1-2,TRBD1,CASSPGQGINYGYTF,TGCGCCAGCAGCCCGGGACAGGGGATTAACTATGGCTACACCTTC
.,TRBV29-1,TRBJ2-5,TRBD1,CSVEPGGGSGTQYF,TGCAGCGTTGAGCCAGGGGGTGGATCAGGGACCCAGTACTTC
.,TRBV2,TRBJ2-7,.,CASRGSGLSYEQYF,TGTGCCAGCAGGGGCAGCGGACTCTCCTACGAGCAGTACTTC
few,TRBV15,TRBJ2-5,TRBD2,CATSRDPSGKETQYF,TGTGCCACCAGCAGAGACCCTAGCGGGAAAGAGACCCAGTACTTC
.,TRBV19,TRBJ2-5,TRBD1,CASSEQGPGETQYF,TGTGCCAGTAGTGAACAGGGGCCTGGGGAGACCCAGTACTTC
.,TRBV29-1,TRBJ1-1,.,CSGGPGGNTEAFF,TGCAGCGGTGGACCGGGAGGGAACACTGAAGCTTTCTTT
few,TRBV19,TRBJ2-1,TRBD2,CASSRTSGTSSYNEQFF,TGTGCCAGTAGTAGAACTAGCGGTACAAGCTCCTACAATGAGCAGTTCTTC
.,TRBV29-1,TRBJ2-5,TRBD1,CSVEGGTGHQETQYF,TGCAGCGTTGAAGGGGGGACAGGGCACCAAGAGACCCAGTACTTC
.,TRBV7-2,TRBJ1-1,.,CASSLALQGTEAFF,TGTGCCAGCAGCTTAGCGCTCCAGGGAACTGAAGCTTTCTTT
.,TRBV30,TRBJ1-2,TRBD1,CAWSATGGFYGYTF,TGTGCCTGGAGTGCTACAGGGGGATTCTACGGCTACACCTTC
few,TRBV23-1,TRBJ2-2,TRBD1,CASSWTGGGESGELFF,TGCGCCAGCAGTTGGACAGGGGGCGGGGAGAGCGGGGAGCTGTTTTTT
.,TRBV30,TRBJ1-1,TRBD1,CAWSGQGNTEAFF,TGTGCCTGGAGTGGACAGGGGAACACTGAAGCTTTCTTT
few,TRBV5-1,TRBJ2-7,.,CASSLVSGPTYEQYF,TGCGCCAGCAGCTTGGTGTCTGGCCCCACCTACGAGCAGTACTTC
few,TRBV7-7,TRBJ1-5,.,CASSSLDRNGNQPQHF,TGTGCTAGCAGCTCCCTCGACAGGAATGGGAATCAGCCCCAGCATTTT
.,TRBV5-1,TRBJ2-5,TRBD1,CASSSTDRAETQYF,TGCGCCAGCAGCTCGACGGACAGGGCCGAGACCCAGTACTTC
.,TRBV6-6,TRBJ1-2,TRBD1,CASRTQGDYGYTF,TGTGCCAGCAGGACCCAGGGGGACTATGGCTACACCTTC
.,TRBV28,TRBJ2-3,.,CASSLLTTDTQYF,TGTGCCAGCAGTTTATTGACTACCGATACGCAGTATTTT
.,TRBV9,TRBJ2-1,TRBD2,CASSVGNPAGSSYNEQFF,TGTGCCAGCAGCGTAGGTAATCCAGCGGGGTCCTCCTACAATGAGCAGTTCTTC
.,TRBV11-2,TRBJ2-1,.,CASSRLGAPLYNEQFF,TGTGCCAGCAGCCGCTTGGGAGCGCCCCTCTACAATGAGCAGTTCTTC
.,TRBV5-5,TRBJ2-6,.,CASSSPVVLTF,TGTGCCAGCAGCTCCCCTGTTGTCCTGACTTTC
few,TRBV5-4,TRBJ1-1,.,CASSPGGWSNTEAFF,TGTGCCAGCAGCCCGGGGGGGTGGTCGAACACTGAAGCTTTCTTT
few,TRBV7-2,TRBJ2-5,.,CASSTYGPQETQYF,TGTGCCAGCAGCACCTACGGTCCTCAAGAGACCCAGTACTTC
.,TRBV29-1,TRBJ1-1,.,CSVEIPRVPTEAFF,TGCAGCGTTGAAATACCCCGGGTTCCCACTGAAGCTTTCTTT
few,TRBV5-1,TRBJ2-2,.,CASSLAQNTGELFF,TGCGCCAGCAGCTTGGCCCAGAACACCGGGGAGCTGTTTTTT
.,TRBV11-2,TRBJ1-3,TRBD1,CASGTGGRNTIYF,TGTGCCAGCGGGACAGGGGGCCGGAACACCATATATTTT
.,TRBV7-8,TRBJ2-7,.,CASSAQGNSYEQYF,TGTGCCAGCAGCGCCCAGGGCAACTCCTACGAGCAGTACTTC
.,TRBV18,TRBJ1-6,.,CASSPRVSANSPLHF,TGTGCCAGCTCACCCCGCGTCTCCGCGAATTCACCCCTCCACTTT
.,TRBV7-9,TRBJ2-1,.,CASSGVSRGSSYNEQFF,TGTGCCAGCAGCGGAGTTTCCAGAGGGAGCTCCTACAATGAGCAGTTCTTC
few,TRBV5-6,TRBJ1-2,TRBD1,CASSVPQGNYGYTF,TGTGCCAGCAGCGTGCCACAGGGGAACTATGGCTACACCTTC
.,TRBV6-6,TRBJ1-1,.,CASSQLNTEAFF,TGTGCCAGCAGTCAGTTAAACACTGAAGCTTTCTTT
.,TRBV2,TRBJ2-7,TRBD1,CASTGQGTYEQYF,TGTGCCAGCACCGGACAGGGTACCTACGAGCAGTACTTC